Listed here are 26 T cell receptor beta chains from one sample, sequenced in a study of OX40 agonist ivuxolimab in advanced cancers. Assay used: immunoSEQ multiplex PCR; TCRdb lists only in-frame clones, some missing. The sample holds about 34,000 clones, approximately 89% seen once. The sample here was CD4+ or CD8+ T cells sorted from blood, taken in a trial of the OX40 agonist ivuxolimab. Receptors were obtained from an adult with an advanced solid tumor such as melanoma, head and neck, liver or kidney cancer.

The chain couples TRBV11-1 to TRBJ1-5; a weak D match, TRBD1 (5 bases). The germline V gene has CDR1 SGHAT and CDR2 FQDESV (reference sequence). The CDR3 consists of 15 residues. The V and J ends lost 5 bases and 3 bases respectively, with 14 bases between them. CDR3 nucleotide sequence: TGTGCCAGCAGCCAATGGGACGGCTACAATCAGCCCCAGCATTTT. Translated, it gives CASSQWDGYNQPQHF.

The rearrangement joins TRBV6-5 to TRBJ2-7, with no clear D. V shed 5 bases and J shed 6 bases, with 8 bases lying between them. Germline values: CDR1 MNHEY, CDR2 SVGAGI. The CDR3 is 11 residues long. Here the CDR3 reads CASSGWREQYF. The CDR3 region has the DNA TGTGCCAGCAGTGGGTGGCGCGAGCAGTACTTC.

The gene calls are TRBV11-2 and TRBJ1-2; perhaps TRBD1 as D (6 bases). Trimming cost V 0 bases and J 8 bases, with 19 bases left between them. Germline CDR1 SGHAT, CDR2 FQNNGV. CDR3 length equals 16 residues. The CDR3 sequence is CASSLDEWAGEGGYTF. The CDR3 nucleotides are TGTGCCAGCAGCTTAGATGAATGGGCAGGGGAAGGCGGCTACACCTTC.

This clone was recorded a few times. This rearrangement joins TRBV7-9 to TRBJ2-1; D call uncertain. The CDR3 sequence is 15 residues long. V was cut by 8 bases and J by 0 bases, with 14 bases left in between. Germline V gene data show CDR1 as SEHNR and CDR2 as FQNEAQ (reference sequence). The CDR3 region has the DNA TGTGCCAGCCAAGGGCTACTGAGCTCCTACAATGAGCAGTTCTTC. Encoded protein: CASQGLLSSYNEQFF. Full variable domain (missing parts from reference TRBV7-9 and TRBJ2-1): DTGVSQNPRHKITKRGQNVTFRCDPISEHNRLYWYRQTLGQGPEFLTYFQNEAQLEKSRLLSDRFSAERPKGSFSTLEIQRTEQGDSAMYLCASQGLLSSYNEQFFGPGTRLTVL.

The chain links TRBV27 to TRBJ2-7, with 11 nucleotides matching TRBD2. The germline gives CDR1 MNHEY, CDR2 SMNVEV (reference sequence). This CDR3 contains 15 residues. With V trimmed by 5 bases and J by 5 bases, 8 bases remained unmatched. CDR3 protein: CASSPELAGVHEQYF. CDR3 DNA: TGTGCCAGCAGTCCCGAACTAGCGGGAGTACACGAGCAGTACTTC.

This chain uses TRBV5-6 with TRBJ2-3, with 12 positions matching TRBD2. Germline V gene sequence: CDR1 SGHDT, CDR2 YYEEEE. The V segment lost 2 bases and the J segment 2 bases; nucleotides outside the gene matches: 6. The CDR3 covers 17 residues. The CDR3 sequence is CASSFRTSGTFTDTQYF. The CDR3 DNA reads as TGTGCCAGCAGCTTCCGGACTAGCGGGACATTCACAGATACGCAGTATTTT.

The V call is TRBV5-1, the J call TRBJ1-6, with D uncertain. V lost 5 bases and J 8 bases, leaving 14 bases between the germline ends. The CDR3 length is 14 residues. Germline V gene data show CDR1 as SGHRS and CDR2 as YFSETQ. CDR3 bases: TGCGCCAGCAGTAAGTTAGGAGATGATTCACCCCTCCACTTT. Its protein product is CASSKLGDDSPLHF.

CDR3 sequence: CASTDKDRNNYGYTF. CDR3 in DNA: TGTGCCAGCACCGATAAGGACAGGAACAACTATGGCTACACCTTC. The V and J genes are TRBV7-9 and TRBJ1-2, with TRBD1 matching over 7 bases. The CDR3 covers 15 residues. V gave up 7 bases and J gave up 2 bases; unmatched junction bases: 10. Germline V gene sequence: CDR1 SEHNR, CDR2 FQNEAQ (reference sequence).

V gene TRBV29-1 combines with J gene TRBJ2-3; the D gene is possibly TRBD2 (6 bases). V was trimmed by 4 bases and J by 0 bases, leaving 8 bases between them. Germline V gives CDR1 SQVTM, CDR2 ANQGSEA. The CDR3 runs 13 residues. The CDR3 coding sequence is TGCAGCGTTGGGAGGGGAAGCACAGATACGCAGTATTTT. This gives the protein CSVGRGSTDTQYF.

V is TRBV2 and J is TRBJ2-2; D gene unclear. Trimming took 2 bases from V and 3 from J, leaving 4 bases between them. The CDR3 extends over 13 amino acids. Germline V CDR1 and CDR2: SNHLY, FYNNEI. The CDR3 coding sequence is TGTGCCAGCAGTGAACGGTACACCGGGGAGCTGTTTTTT. Protein: CASSERYTGELFF.

The chain employs TRBV27 and TRBJ2-1; 7 nucleotides agree with TRBD2. After removal of 3 bases from V and 4 bases from J, the junction contained 6 bases not matched to a gene. Germline V gene sequence: CDR1 MNHEY, CDR2 SMNVEV (reference sequence). This CDR3 comprises 15 residues. The CDR3 bases are TGTGCCAGCAGTTTTGGGGGGGTTGGGTACAATGAGCAGTTCTTC. Protein: CASSFGGVGYNEQFF.

The V call is TRBV30, the J call TRBJ2-1, with 7 bases fitting TRBD2. V was clipped by 0 bases and J by 7 bases; unmatched bases: 9. This CDR3 has 15 amino acids. CDR1 and CDR2 from the germline V gene are GTSNPN and SVGIG (reference sequence). The CDR3 DNA follows: TGTGCCTGGAGTGTACTCCTAGCGGCATTAAATGAGCAGTTCTTC. As protein: CAWSVLLAALNEQFF.

The chain recombines TRBV5-6 with TRBJ2-3; TRBD2 might be the D (6 bases). Germline V gene data show CDR1 as SGHDT and CDR2 as YYEEEE. V gave up 5 bases and J gave up 0 bases, with 10 bases separating them. The length of the CDR3 is 14 residues. Here the CDR3 reads CASSLSGSTDTQYF. The CDR3 nucleotides read TGTGCCAGCAGTCTTAGCGGCAGCACAGATACGCAGTATTTT.

The chain combines TRBV9 with TRBJ2-3; TRBD2 matches 11 bases. V lost 7 bases, J lost 6 bases, and 4 bases stayed unmatched. Germline values: CDR1 SGDLS, CDR2 YYNGEE. The CDR3 covers 13 residues. CDR3 amino acids: CASGTSGGDTQYF. CDR3 in DNA: TGTGCCAGCGGGACTAGCGGAGGGGATACGCAGTATTTT.

The chain employs TRBV4-2 and TRBJ2-7; 7 bases match TRBD2. The V and J ends lost 0 bases and 2 bases, in that order; junction bases with no gene match: 13. Looked up from germline, CDR1 is LGHNA and CDR2 is YNFKEQ. The CDR3 runs 18 residues. The CDR3 DNA reads TGTGCCAGCAGCCAAGAATTAGCTGCGGGAGCTTCGACCTACGAGCAGTACTTC. It translates to CASSQELAAGASTYEQYF.

The chain employs TRBV27 and TRBJ1-5; 8 nucleotides match TRBD1. There are 17 residues in the CDR3. Per germline, CDR1 MNHEY and CDR2 SMNVEV (reference sequence). The V segment lost 5 bases and the J segment 6 bases; nucleotides outside the gene matches: 15. The CDR3 protein is CASSTRQGNRIGQPQHF. CDR3 sequence (DNA): TGTGCCAGCAGTACCAGACAGGGGAATCGGATAGGTCAGCCCCAGCATTTT.

In this sample, this clone turned up a few times. The CDR3 reads CASSPQRGGTYEQYF. DNA for the CDR3: TGTGCCAGCAGCCCTCAGCGGGGGGGGACCTACGAGCAGTACTTC. V gene TRBV4-2 combines with J gene TRBJ2-7; 10 nucleotides agree with TRBD2. The CDR3 is 15 residues long. Trimming removed 4 bases from V and 2 bases from J; junction bases left unmatched: 5. The V gene's germline CDR1 is LGHNA and CDR2 YNFKEQ.

The chain employs TRBV11-3 and TRBJ2-1; TRBD2 aligns across 12 bases. The V gene end was trimmed by 3 bases and the J gene end by 6 bases; junction bases not matched to a gene: 6. This CDR3 is built from 16 residues. CDR1 and CDR2 from the germline V gene are SGHNT and YENEEA. CDR3 amino acids: CASSFSGTSGLNEQFF. The CDR3 nucleotides are TGTGCCAGCAGCTTCTCGGGGACTAGCGGGCTCAATGAGCAGTTCTTC.

V gene TRBV9 combines with J gene TRBJ1-5; TRBD1 is a possible D gene (5 bases). Germline V gene lookup returns CDR1 SGDLS and CDR2 YYNGEE. The V gene lost 0 bases and the J gene lost 3 bases, with 10 bases spanning the gap. The CDR3 is 15 amino acids. CDR3 sequence reads: CASSVEGSHNQPQHF. In DNA form, the CDR3 reads TGTGCCAGCAGCGTAGAGGGGTCTCACAATCAGCCCCAGCATTTT.

The CDR3 region has the DNA TGTGCCAGTAGTATCTCCGGCGCTAGCAGCAATGAGCAGTTCTTC. This codes for CASSISGASSNEQFF. This chain uses TRBV19 with TRBJ2-1; tentatively, D is TRBD2 (5 bases). CDR1 and CDR2 (germline): LNHDA, SQIVND (reference sequence). The V gene lost 3 bases and the J gene lost 6 bases, with 15 bases spanning the gap. CDR3 length: 15 amino acids. Filled out from reference TRBV19 and TRBJ2-1, the complete variable domain reads DGGITQSPKYLFRKEGQNVTLSCEQNLNHDAMYWYRQDPGQGLRLIYYSQIVNDFQKGDIAEGYSVSREKKESFPLTVTSAQKNPTAFYLCASSISGASSNEQFFGPGTRLTVL.

The CDR3 reads CASSQRVGGGETQYF. CDR3 nucleotide sequence: TGTGCCAGCAGCCAGCGAGTGGGGGGTGGAGAGACCCAGTACTTC. The chain has TRBV14 and TRBJ2-5, with a weak D call TRBD2 (6 bases). The length of the CDR3 is 15 residues. The germline V and J ends were trimmed by 3 bases and 4 bases, with 15 bases remaining between them. The germline CDR1 and CDR2 sequences are SGHDN and FVKESK.

The V call is TRBV4-2, the J call TRBJ1-4; D might be TRBD1 (5 bases). The CDR3 is made up of 14 amino acids. Germline loops: CDR1 LGHNA, CDR2 YNFKEQ. The V and J ends lost 3 bases and 3 bases respectively, with 8 bases between them. DNA for the CDR3: TGTGCCAGCAGCCAGCAGGGTCCTAATGAAAAACTGTTTTTT. Residues: CASSQQGPNEKLFF.

The chain recombines TRBV29-1 with TRBJ2-1; D ambiguous. The CDR3 consists of 12 residues. In germline, CDR1 is SQVTM, CDR2 ANQGSEA. Trimming took off 3 bases at V and 10 bases at J, with 13 bases between the two ends. CDR3 sequence: CSVDSVRVEQFF. DNA of the CDR3: TGCAGCGTTGATAGTGTTAGGGTGGAGCAGTTCTTC.

The chain is built from TRBV10-3 and TRBJ2-1; the D gene is possibly TRBD2 (6 bases). Germline CDR1 is ENHRY and CDR2 is SYGVKD. Trimming took 5 bases from V and 1 from J, leaving 12 bases between them. The CDR3 extends over 15 amino acids. The CDR3 reads CAISPTGASYNEQFF. Here the CDR3 DNA reads TGTGCCATCAGTCCTACGGGAGCTTCCTACAATGAGCAGTTCTTC.

This sequence joins TRBV7-2 and TRBJ1-2; D may be TRBD1 (5 bases). The CDR3 runs to 15 residues. The V gene's germline CDR1 is SGHTA and CDR2 FQGNSA. Trimming shortened V by 5 bases and J by 6 bases, and 19 bases separated the two germline ends. The CDR3 is CASSRQPEGNDGYTF. CDR3 DNA: TGTGCCAGCAGCCGCCAACCCGAGGGGAACGATGGCTACACCTTC.

The chain carries TRBV19 and TRBJ2-2, with a tentative D call TRBD1 (5 bases). The CDR3 spans 15 residues. Germline assignment: CDR1 LNHDA and CDR2 SQIVND (reference sequence). With 7 bases removed from V and 1 base from J, the gap between germline ends came to 13 bases. The CDR3 region is CASIPGFENTGELFF. Written as DNA, the CDR3 is TGTGCCAGTATCCCAGGGTTCGAGAACACCGGGGAGCTGTTTTTT. The complete variable domain, with remaining parts taken from reference TRBV19 and TRBJ2-2, reads DGGITQSPKYLFRKEGQNVTLSCEQNLNHDAMYWYRQDPGQGLRLIYYSQIVNDFQKGDIAEGYSVSREKKESFPLTVTSAQKNPTAFYLCASIPGFENTGELFFGEGSRLTVL.